Following are 9 T cell receptor beta chains from one sample sequenced in a study of CD8+CD57+ T cells in acquired aplastic anemia. CDR3 and TCR beta VDJ profiling relied on genomic DNA as the template. TCRdb recomputed calls from the reads with MiXCR, one row per CDR3 protein. The sample holds about 180,000 distinct CDR3 sequences, 48% seen once. Patients sequenced had flow cytometry evidence of CD8+CD57+ cell expansion. Sequenced sample: sorted CD4+, CD8+, or CD8+CD57+ T cells (not recorded which) from PBMCs. The source is a human donor with aplastic anemia.

The V gene is TRBV20-1, the J gene TRBJ2-3, with 11 positions matching TRBD2. The germline V gene encodes CDR1 DFQATT and CDR2 SNEGSKA (reference sequence). The CDR3 sequence is 13 residues long. V shed 6 bases, J shed 4 bases, and the junction held 3 bases outside the gene matches. The CDR3 DNA reads as TGCAGTGCCAATAGCGGGGGGGCAGATACGCAGTATTTT. Amino acids: CSANSGGADTQYF.

The chain joins TRBV5-1 to TRBJ2-7; 8 positions agree with TRBD1. Trimming removed 4 bases from V and 3 bases from J; junction bases left unmatched: 12. CDR3 length: 16 amino acids. Germline assignment: CDR1 SGHRS and CDR2 YFSETQ. CDR3 coding DNA: TGCGCCAGCAGCGGCAGGACAGGGATTAGAGGCTACGAGCAGTACTTC. Protein sequence: CASSGRTGIRGYEQYF.

Concerning this clonotype: At one boundary the junction diverges from the germline segment, which might be a read error. This chain joins TRBV19 and TRBJ2-7, with a possible D match to TRBD1 (5 bases). Germline lookup yields CDR1 LNHDA and CDR2 SQIVND (reference sequence). There are 15 residues in the CDR3. CDR3 region: CASSIRQTSSYEQHF. The CDR3, as DNA: TGCGCCAGTAGTATACGACAGACAAGCTCCTACGAGCAGCACTTC.

The gene calls are TRBV29-1 and TRBJ1-2, with D perhaps TRBD1 (6 bases). Deletions cut 5 bases from V and 5 bases from J, with 12 bases between. There are 12 residues in the CDR3. CDR1 and CDR2 (germline): SQVTM, ANQGSEA. In DNA, the CDR3 is TGCAGCGTTCTCAGGGGAAGGTATGGCTACACCTTC. This encodes CSVLRGRYGYTF.

The chain employs TRBV20-1 and TRBJ2-7, with 8 bases aligning to TRBD1. Germline loops: CDR1 DFQATT, CDR2 SNEGSKA (reference sequence). The ends lost 6 bases at V and 0 bases at J; junction bases unmatched: 4. The CDR3 runs to 13 residues. The CDR3, as DNA: TGCAGTGCCGAGGGACAGGACTCCTACGAGCAGTACTTC. Protein: CSAEGQDSYEQYF.

The chain employs TRBV9 and TRBJ1-1; D perhaps matches TRBD1 (5 bases). Germline V gene data show CDR1 as SGDLS and CDR2 as YYNGEE. The CDR3 length is 13 residues. V lost 3 bases and J 3 bases, leaving 9 bases between the germline ends. The CDR3 DNA sequence: TGTGCCAGCAGCGCACGGACACACACTGAAGCTTTCTTT. It translates to CASSARTHTEAFF.

The rearrangement joins TRBV28 to TRBJ1-3, with TRBD1 matching over 11 bases. Trimming removed 5 bases from V and 8 bases from J; junction bases left unmatched: 5. Germline V lookup: CDR1 MDHEN, CDR2 SYDVKM. The CDR3 totals 14 residues. DNA of the CDR3: TGTGCCAGCAGTCAAGGACAGGGGGCCTACACCATATATTTT. This codes for CASSQGQGAYTIYF.

In its sample, this clonotype was seen a few times. The J gene is TRBJ2-5, the V gene TRBV7-9; unclear D gene. The CDR3 length is 12 residues. With 1 base removed from V and 5 bases from J, the gap between germline ends came to 5 bases. Looked up from germline, CDR1 is SEHNR and CDR2 is FQNEAQ (reference sequence). CDR3 protein: CASSLVPETQYF. DNA of the CDR3: TGTGCCAGCAGCTTAGTTCCGGAGACCCAGTACTTC. Complete variable domain (other parts from reference TRBV7-9 and TRBJ2-5): DTGVSQNPRHKITKRGQNVTFRCDPISEHNRLYWYRQTLGQGPEFLTYFQNEAQLEKSRLLSDRFSAERPKGSFSTLEIQRTEQGDSAMYLCASSLVPETQYFGPGTRLLVL.

Remarks on this clonotype: A much larger clone differs by one base, so this may be a read error. V and J are TRBV12-3 or TRBV12-4 and TRBJ2-7; 7 nucleotides align to TRBD2. V gave up 4 bases and J gave up 1 base; unmatched junction bases: 4. This CDR3 comprises 14 residues. The CDR3 is CASSSWGGSYEQYF. The CDR3 nucleotides are TGTGCCAGCAGTTCATGGGGGGGTTCCTACGAGCAGTACTTC.